Below are 8 T cell receptor beta chains sequenced from a single sample in a study of OX40 agonist ivuxolimab in advanced cancers. This table comes from immunoSEQ multiplex PCR, and its TCRdb copy is limited to in-frame clones, with some not included. The repertoire has some 82,000 clones, about 94% of them found once; the top ten carry approximately 10%. Source: CD4+ or CD8+ T cells sorted from blood, taken in a trial of the OX40 agonist ivuxolimab. The origin of the receptors is an adult with an advanced solid tumor such as melanoma, head and neck, liver or kidney cancer.

With regard to this clone: Relative to the germline gene, one junction end is altered; a read error may explain this. This CDR3 is also generated by other DNA sequences in the sample. J is TRBJ1-1 and V is TRBV29-1; 9 bases are shared with TRBD1. The CDR3 consists of 13 residues. Per the germline V gene, CDR1 is SQVTM and CDR2 is ANQGSEA. The CDR3 spells CSVPGDRVAEAFF. The CDR3 coding sequence is TGTAGCGTTCCCGGGGACAGGGTAGCTGAAGCTTTCTTT.

The chain combines TRBV10-3 with TRBJ1-1, with D tentatively TRBD1 (5 bases). V was cut by 10 bases and J by 1 base, with 13 bases left in between. This CDR3 region has 13 residues. CDR1 and CDR2 (germline): ENHRY, SYGVKD. CDR3 sequence reads: CATTGTQNTEAFF. DNA of the CDR3: TGTGCCACCACCGGGACCCAGAACACTGAAGCTTTCTTT.

V gene TRBV10-2 combines with J gene TRBJ1-1, with unresolved D. Per the germline V gene, CDR1 is WSHSY and CDR2 is SAAADI. The CDR3 contains 13 residues. V was clipped by 6 bases and J by 4 bases, with 12 bases between them. This chain's CDR3 is CASSTHVGTEAFF. CDR3 nucleotide sequence: TGCGCCAGCAGCACACACGTTGGCACTGAAGCTTTCTTT.

This sequence joins TRBV19 and TRBJ2-4, with 15 bases that match TRBD2. V shed 6 bases and J 7 bases; nucleotides not matched to a gene: 10. There are 17 residues in the CDR3. CDR1 is LNHDA, CDR2 SQIVND, per germline (reference sequence). The CDR3 loop is CASRAGLAGGGKNIQYF. CDR3 coding DNA: TGTGCCAGTAGGGCGGGACTAGCGGGAGGAGGGAAGAACATTCAGTACTTC. The entire variable domain, with the rest obtained from reference TRBV19 and TRBJ2-4, is as follows: DGGITQSPKYLFRKEGQNVTLSCEQNLNHDAMYWYRQDPGQGLRLIYYSQIVNDFQKGDIAEGYSVSREKKESFPLTVTSAQKNPTAFYLCASRAGLAGGGKNIQYFGAGTRLSVL.

In this sample, this clone turned up a few times. This sequence joins TRBV10-2 and TRBJ2-7, with D unclear. Germline lookup yields CDR1 WSHSY and CDR2 SAAADI. V gave up 7 bases and J gave up 4 bases, with 8 bases separating them. The CDR3 runs 11 residues. This CDR3 is CASTDGYEQYF. CDR3 sequence (DNA): TGCGCCAGCACCGACGGGTACGAGCAGTACTTC.

The chain carries TRBV19 and TRBJ2-3; D is perhaps TRBD1 or TRBD2 (5 bases each). The CDR3 has 19 amino acids. Germline CDR1 LNHDA, CDR2 SQIVND (reference sequence). The germline V and J ends were trimmed by 7 bases and 0 bases, with 26 bases remaining between them. The CDR3 sequence: CASKDPGPLIPASTDTQYF. The CDR3 DNA reads as TGTGCCAGTAAGGATCCGGGGCCTCTTATACCCGCTAGCACAGATACGCAGTATTTT. Full variable domain (remainder filled in from reference TRBV19 and TRBJ2-3): DGGITQSPKYLFRKEGQNVTLSCEQNLNHDAMYWYRQDPGQGLRLIYYSQIVNDFQKGDIAEGYSVSREKKESFPLTVTSAQKNPTAFYLCASKDPGPLIPASTDTQYFGPGTRLTVL.

This chain connects TRBV13 to TRBJ1-3; TRBD1 aligns across 7 bases. The CDR3 runs to 16 residues. Germline V gives CDR1 PRHDT, CDR2 FYEKMQ (reference sequence). V was pared by 0 bases and J by 3 bases, with 5 bases of the junction left unmatched. CDR3 DNA: TGTGCCAGCAGCTTAGGGGAGGGGGCTATTGGAAACACCATATATTTT. Its protein is CASSLGEGAIGNTIYF.

For the CDR3, the DNA is TGTGCCAGCAGCTTTAGTCTTTTCAGTTTCAACTATGGCTACACCTTC. This encodes CASSFSLFSFNYGYTF. The chain couples TRBV5-6 to TRBJ1-2; no clear D. Trimming shortened V by 2 bases and J by 2 bases, and 16 bases separated the two germline ends. Germline values: CDR1 SGHDT, CDR2 YYEEEE. The CDR3 is 16 amino acids.